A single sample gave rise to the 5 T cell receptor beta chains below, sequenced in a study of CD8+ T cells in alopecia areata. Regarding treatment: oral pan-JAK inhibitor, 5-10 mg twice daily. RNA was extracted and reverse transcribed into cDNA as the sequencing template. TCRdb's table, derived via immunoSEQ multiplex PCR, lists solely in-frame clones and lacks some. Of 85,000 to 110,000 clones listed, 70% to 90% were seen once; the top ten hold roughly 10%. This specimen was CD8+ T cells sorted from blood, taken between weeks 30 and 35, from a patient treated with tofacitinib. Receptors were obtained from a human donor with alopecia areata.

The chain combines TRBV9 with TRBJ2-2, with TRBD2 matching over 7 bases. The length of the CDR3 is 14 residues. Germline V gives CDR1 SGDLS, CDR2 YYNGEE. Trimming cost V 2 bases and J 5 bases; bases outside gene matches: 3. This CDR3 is CASSVPAGTGELFF. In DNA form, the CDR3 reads TGTGCCAGCAGCGTTCCAGCGGGAACCGGGGAGCTGTTTTTT.

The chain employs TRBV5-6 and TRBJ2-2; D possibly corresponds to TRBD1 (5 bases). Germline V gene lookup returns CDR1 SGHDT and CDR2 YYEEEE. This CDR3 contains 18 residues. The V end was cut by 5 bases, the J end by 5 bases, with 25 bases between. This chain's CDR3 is CASSLTQGNVLVTGELFF. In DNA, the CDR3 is TGTGCCAGCAGTCTGACCCAGGGAAACGTCTTGGTGACCGGGGAGCTGTTTTTT.

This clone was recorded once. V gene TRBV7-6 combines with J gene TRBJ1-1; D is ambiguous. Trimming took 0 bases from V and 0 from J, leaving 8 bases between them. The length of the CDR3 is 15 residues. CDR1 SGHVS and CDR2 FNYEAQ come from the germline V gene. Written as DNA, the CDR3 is TGTGCCAGCAGCTTAGCAGCAGAAATGAACACTGAAGCTTTCTTT. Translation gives CASSLAAEMNTEAFF.

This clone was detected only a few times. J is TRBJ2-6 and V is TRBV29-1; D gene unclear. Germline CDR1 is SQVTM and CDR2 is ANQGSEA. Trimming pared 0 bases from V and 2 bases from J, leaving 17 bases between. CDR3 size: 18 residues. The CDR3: CSVEDPGGWEAGANVLTF. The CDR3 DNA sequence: TGCAGCGTTGAAGACCCCGGCGGATGGGAAGCTGGGGCCAACGTCCTGACTTTC.

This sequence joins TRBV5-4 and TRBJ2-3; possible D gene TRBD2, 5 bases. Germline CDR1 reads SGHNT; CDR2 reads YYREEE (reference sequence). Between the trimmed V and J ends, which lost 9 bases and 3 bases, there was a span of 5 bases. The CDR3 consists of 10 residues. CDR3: CATGTDTQYF. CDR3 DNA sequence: TGTGCCACGGGAACAGATACGCAGTATTTT.